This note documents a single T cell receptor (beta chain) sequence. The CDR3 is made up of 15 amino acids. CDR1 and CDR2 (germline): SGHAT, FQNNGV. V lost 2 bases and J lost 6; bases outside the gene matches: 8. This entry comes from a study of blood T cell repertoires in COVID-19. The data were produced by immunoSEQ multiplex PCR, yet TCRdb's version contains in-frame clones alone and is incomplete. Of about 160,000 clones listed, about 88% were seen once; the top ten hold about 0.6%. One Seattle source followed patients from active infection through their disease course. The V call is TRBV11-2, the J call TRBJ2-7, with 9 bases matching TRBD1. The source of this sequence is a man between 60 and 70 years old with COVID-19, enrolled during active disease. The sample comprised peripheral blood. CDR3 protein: CASSLRKQGAFEQYF. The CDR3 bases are TGTGCCAGCAGCTTAAGGAAACAGGGGGCTTTCGAGCAGTACTTC.